This T cell receptor (beta chain) was retrieved from a study of Ad26.COV2.S vaccination and SARS-CoV-2 variants. Profiled with immunoSEQ multiplex PCR; TCRdb holds only in-frame clones, not every one. The sample comprises around 400,000 clones, 83% of which are singletons, and 7.4% rests with the top ten. CDR3 length: 13 amino acids. The germline CDR1 and CDR2 sequences are SGHAT and FQNNGV. V lost 5 bases, J lost 7 bases, and 14 bases lay in between. The treatment here: about 20 received Ad26.COV2.S at low or high dose, single or two shots; several received placebo; per-sample allocation not given. Samples were taken on day 63 after the first vaccine or placebo injection.

Sequences were derived from peripheral blood, sampled in a trial of Ad26.COV2.S vaccine versus placebo. This chain joins TRBV11-2 and TRBJ1-1; D perhaps matches TRBD1 (5 bases). This TCR derives from a person between 18 and 65 years old who received the Ad26.COV2.S COVID-19 vaccine or a placebo. The DNA of the CDR3 is TGTGCCAGCAGCGCAGGGATCAGTCTTGAAGCTTTCTTT. It is translated as CASSAGISLEAFF.